This TCR beta chain was retrieved from a study of blood T cell repertoires in COVID-19 (dated by TCRdb to 2018 to 2021). Regarding the research as a whole: Samples covering the acute and convalescent phases of COVID-19 were provided by collaborators in the United States, Italy and Spain. The prospective study material was composed of cDNA or gDNA derived from T cells, B-cell-depleted T cells, or PBMCs. Subjects who had been exposed to COVID-19, were actively infected with it, or had recovered from it provided the deeply sampled blood TCRbeta repertoires that made up the dataset. The repertoires were released in a freely available public database intended as a resource for research on the immune response to SARS-CoV-2. Samples came from the ongoing ImmuneRACE study (first 160 participants) plus 1,254 subjects from 6 global collaborators. A de-identified subject ID, COVID-19 status, age in years and sex were almost always included in the sample metadata. Where available, HLA class I and class II types were obtained from metadata supplied by the sample provider rather than from assay-based typing. The paper's findings and limits, for the study overall: The amount of clinical and demographic metadata varied by source and participant and was provided uncurated.

A remark on this clone: What this receptor recognizes is not known. Base quality data are lacking; no much larger clone is found one base away.

Trimming costs V 5 bases and J 4 bases, and their ends lie 17 bases apart. Measured from the cysteine to the phenylalanine, the CDR3 is 15 residues long. Kept here is only the CDR3 DNA, which spans 45 bases and is read in frame from base 1. CDR1 is given as MDHEN and CDR2 as SYDVKM, both from the germline V gene. In the prospective study, participants were about 18 to 100 years old, resided in 24 geographic areas of the United States, and were enrolled through a virtual design. To assign participants to cohorts, the prospective study relied on clinical history that participants themselves reported in a screening survey and a study questionnaire. ImmuneRACE Cohort 3 recovered participants were defined by two consecutive negative NP/OP PCR tests, healthcare professional clearance, or symptom resolution. In the prospective study, whole blood, serum and a nasopharyngeal or oropharyngeal swab were collected from each participant by mobile phlebotomists. Participants in the prospective study had the option to provide additional blood draws and questionnaires over a roughly 2-month period. Before DNA extraction, blood samples from the prospective study were shipped at room temperature or frozen.

TCRbeta CDR3 regions were amplified from genomic DNA by means of the immunoSEQ Assay, a bias-controlled multiplex PCR. On the study's bioinformatics: Within the assay, amplification of reference gene primers was used to estimate how many nucleated cells each sample contained. To quantify the absolute abundance of each unique TCRbeta CDR3 rearrangement, sequence reads were collapsed and filtered. Productive Simpson clonality was computed per sample as the square root of Simpson's diversity index over productive rearrangements. TCRdb limited this immuneACCESS table to in-frame rearrangements with V and J called. A share of clones is missing; checked studies link under half to unresolved V genes, and the rest is unexplained. V, J and clone size are taken as reported in that table, and D and trimming were inferred from the DNA itself. This sample lists about 170,000 clones; less than 85% were detected once. Approximately 4.7% of the sample is held by the ten biggest clonotypes.

The sequencing sample was made of PBMCs or T cells enriched from blood (not recorded which). In this chain, TRBV28 is recombined with TRBJ1-1; TRBD1 is a possible D gene, resting on 6 matching bases. The TCR comes from a woman aged 45-59 years who had recovered from COVID-19. For the CDR3, the sequence is CASSVGPGVGTEAFF. In nucleotides, the sequence is TGTGCCAGCAGTGTGGGGCCAGGGGTAGGCACTGAAGCTTTCTTT. The CDR3 plus the reference TRBV28 and TRBJ1-1 genes for the other parts give the full variable domain: DVKVTQSSRYLVKRTGEKVFLECVQDMDHENMFWYRQDPGLGLRLIYFSYDVKMKEKGDIPEGYSVSREKKERFSLILESASTNQTSMYLCASSVGPGVGTEAFFGQGTRLTVV.